This T cell receptor (beta chain) was found in a study of T-cell memory formation after mild COVID-19. TCRdb analysed the 5' RACE reads with MiXCR anew, one entry per CDR3 protein. Here the sample spans a few hundred thousand distinct CDR3 sequences, 20% to 25% being singletons. The CDR3 length is 14 residues. The ends were cut back, 10 bases at V and 0 bases at J, with 15 bases in the middle. This chain joins TRBV12-3 or TRBV12-4 and TRBJ2-5, with D possibly TRBD2 on 5 matching bases. The sample comprised PBMCs or a T cell subset sorted from them (not recorded which). The clonotype comes from a young man who had mild COVID-19 (a few samples of this study predate the infection). Cell type and time point are not known. The CDR3 reads CAIARPGYQETQYF. In DNA form, the CDR3 reads TGTGCCATAGCTAGGCCGGGGTACCAAGAGACCCAGTACTTC.